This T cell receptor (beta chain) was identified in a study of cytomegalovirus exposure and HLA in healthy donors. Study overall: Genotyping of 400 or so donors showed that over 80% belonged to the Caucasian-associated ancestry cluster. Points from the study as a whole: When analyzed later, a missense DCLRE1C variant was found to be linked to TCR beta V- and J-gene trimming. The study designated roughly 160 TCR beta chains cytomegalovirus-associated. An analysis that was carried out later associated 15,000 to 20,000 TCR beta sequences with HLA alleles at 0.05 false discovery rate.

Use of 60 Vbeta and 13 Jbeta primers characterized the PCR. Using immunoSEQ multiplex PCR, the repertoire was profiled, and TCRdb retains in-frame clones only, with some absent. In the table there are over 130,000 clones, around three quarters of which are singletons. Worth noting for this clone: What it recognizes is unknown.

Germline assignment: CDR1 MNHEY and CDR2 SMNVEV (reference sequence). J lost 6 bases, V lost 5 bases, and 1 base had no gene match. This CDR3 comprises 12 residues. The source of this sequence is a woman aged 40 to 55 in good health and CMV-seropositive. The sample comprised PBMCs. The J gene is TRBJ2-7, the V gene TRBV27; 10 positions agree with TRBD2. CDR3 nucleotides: TGTGCCAGCAGTATAGCGGGGGGCGAGCAGTACTTC. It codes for CASSIAGGEQYF.